Presented here are 18 T cell receptor beta chains from one specimen sequenced in a study of cytomegalovirus exposure and HLA in healthy donors. Amplification used 60 Vbeta primers and 13 Jbeta primers. Clones were sequenced by immunoSEQ multiplex PCR, and TCRdb holds only the in-frame ones, with some missing. The sample consists of 150,000 to 200,000 clones, about 70% of them appearing once. Sequencing was carried out using PBMCs. Receptor source: a woman aged 40 to 50 in good health and CMV-seropositive.

Note on this clone: The junction does not match germline at one end; this may be a read error. V gene TRBV19 combines with J gene TRBJ1-5, with D uncertain. The CDR3 has 14 residues. Germline assignment: CDR1 LNHDA and CDR2 SQIVND (reference sequence). CDR3: CASSIGHSNQPQNF. The DNA for the CDR3 is TGTGCCAGTAGTATAGGGCATAGCAATCAGCCCCAGAATTTT.

This chain links TRBV6-4 with TRBJ1-1; D is undetermined. This CDR3 is 13 amino acids long. V was shortened by 5 bases and J by 0 bases, with 7 bases between the two germline ends. The germline V gene encodes CDR1 MRHNA and CDR2 SNTAGT. This CDR3 is CASSYYLNTEAFF. The CDR3 DNA reads as TGTGCCAGCAGTTACTACTTGAACACTGAAGCTTTCTTT.

The J gene is TRBJ2-1, the V gene TRBV7-2, with unresolved D. Deletions cut 3 bases from V and 1 base from J, with 7 bases between. The CDR3 covers 14 residues. Germline CDR1 SGHTA, CDR2 FQGNSA. CDR3: CASSFIGSYNEQFF. CDR3 nucleotide sequence: TGTGCCAGCAGCTTTATCGGTTCCTACAATGAGCAGTTCTTC.

This clone was observed a few times. The V gene is TRBV7-6, the J gene TRBJ2-5; 8 bases match TRBD1. In germline, CDR1 is SGHVS, CDR2 FNYEAQ. Trimming at V came to 5 bases and at J to 5 bases, leaving 4 bases not matched to a gene. CDR3 length: 13 amino acids. CDR3 amino acids: CASSTNRGETQYF. The CDR3 DNA follows: TGTGCCAGCAGCACCAACAGGGGGGAGACCCAGTACTTC.

J is TRBJ2-3 and V is TRBV10-3; 9 bases align to TRBD1. Germline CDR1 and CDR2: ENHRY and SYGVKD. V gave up 3 bases and J gave up 5 bases; unmatched junction bases: 6. The CDR3 consists of 15 residues. For the CDR3, the DNA is TGTGCCATCAGTGATCCGGGACAGGGCCTAGATACGCAGTATTTT. This translates into CAISDPGQGLDTQYF.

The chain joins TRBV28 to TRBJ1-2, with D maybe TRBD1 (5 bases). The germline V and J ends were trimmed by 4 bases and 8 bases, with 11 bases remaining between them. The CDR3 contains 12 residues. The germline V gene encodes CDR1 MDHEN and CDR2 SYDVKM. The CDR3 protein is CASSWGDYGYTF. The CDR3 DNA sequence: TGTGCCAGCAGTTGGGGGGATTACGGCTACACCTTC.

The gene calls are TRBV2 and TRBJ1-1, with TRBD1 matching over 7 bases. The V segment lost 5 bases and the J segment 0 bases; nucleotides outside the gene matches: 6. The CDR3 consists of 15 residues. Germline loops: CDR1 SNHLY, CDR2 FYNNEI. CDR3 in amino acids: CASSPLGQMNTEAFF. The CDR3 DNA sequence: TGTGCCAGCAGTCCCTTGGGACAGATGAACACTGAAGCTTTCTTT.

The chain is built from TRBV11-3 and TRBJ2-3, with D unresolved. The ends were cut back, 3 bases at V and 4 bases at J, with 8 bases in the middle. The length of the CDR3 is 13 residues. From germline, CDR1 is SGHNT and CDR2 YENEEA. The CDR3 spells CASSFVLADTQYF. The CDR3, as DNA: TGTGCCAGCAGCTTTGTTCTTGCAGATACGCAGTATTTT.

The V call is TRBV4-3, the J call TRBJ2-7; D is uncertain. V was cut by 0 bases and J by 0 bases, with 6 bases left in between. The length of the CDR3 is 14 residues. Germline CDR1 LGHNA, CDR2 YSLEER. This CDR3 reads CASSQEPLSYEQYF. CDR3 sequence (DNA): TGCGCCAGCAGCCAAGAACCACTCTCCTACGAGCAGTACTTC.

This clone has a handful of counts. The chain is built from TRBV7-2 and TRBJ1-2; 9 positions agree with TRBD1. V was clipped by 7 bases and J by 7 bases; unmatched bases: 7. Germline values: CDR1 SGHTA, CDR2 FQGNSA. This CDR3 comprises 13 residues. Here the CDR3 reads CASTEDRGSGYTF. CDR3 in DNA: TGTGCCAGCACTGAGGACAGGGGTTCTGGCTACACCTTC.

The CDR3 region is CASSYETTNPEAFF. In DNA form, the CDR3 reads TGTGCCAGCTCTTATGAGACCACTAACCCTGAAGCTTTCTTT. V and J are TRBV6-6 and TRBJ1-1, with D unresolved. The CDR3 has 14 amino acids. CDR1 and CDR2 (germline): MNHNY, SVGAGI (reference sequence). The V end was cut by 8 bases, the J end by 6 bases, with 19 bases between.

The gene calls are TRBV6-4 and TRBJ2-1; 12 bases map to TRBD2. The length of the CDR3 is 15 residues. The ends lost 5 bases at V and 6 bases at J; junction bases unmatched: 5. The V gene's germline CDR1 is MRHNA and CDR2 SNTAGT. DNA for the CDR3: TGTGCCAGCAGTTTACTAGCGGGAGGTGGCAATGAGCAGTTCTTC. Protein sequence: CASSLLAGGGNEQFF.

The gene calls are TRBV27 and TRBJ2-1; D is possibly TRBD2 (5 bases). The V end was cut by 8 bases, the J end by 3 bases, with 8 bases between. The CDR3 runs 12 residues. CDR1 is MNHEY, CDR2 SMNVEV, per germline (reference sequence). CDR3 region: CASSRDYNEQFF. The CDR3 bases are TGTGCCAGCTCCCGGGACTACAATGAGCAGTTCTTC.

This clone was observed a few times. The chain recombines TRBV6-5 with TRBJ2-7, with 8 bases aligning to TRBD2. The CDR3 length is 14 residues. Germline loops: CDR1 MNHEY, CDR2 SVGAGI. The V segment lost 6 bases and the J segment 3 bases; nucleotides outside the gene matches: 7. CDR3 in DNA: TGTGCCAGCAGGAAACCACTAGCGGTCTACGAGCAGTACTTC. Amino acid sequence: CASRKPLAVYEQYF.

The V and J genes are TRBV7-3 and TRBJ2-7, with 10 bases aligning to TRBD1. J lost 2 bases, V lost 5 bases, and 3 bases had no gene match. This CDR3 region has 14 residues. Germline-derived CDR1 and CDR2 are SGHTA and FQGTGA. The CDR3 DNA reads as TGTGCCAGCAGCCCGGGACAGGGGACCTACGAGCAGTACTTC. Translation: CASSPGQGTYEQYF.

The chain joins TRBV11-3 to TRBJ2-7, with TRBD2 matching 7 bases. The J segment lost 4 bases and the V segment lost 5 bases, leaving 8 bases of the junction unmatched. The V gene's germline CDR1 is SGHNT and CDR2 YENEEA. This CDR3 contains 14 residues. The CDR3 DNA is TGTGCCAGCAGCCTGCGGGGGTTAGGATACGAGCAGTACTTC. Protein: CASSLRGLGYEQYF.

V gene TRBV28 combines with J gene TRBJ2-5; TRBD2 agrees at 8 bases. Germline loops: CDR1 MDHEN, CDR2 SYDVKM. CDR3 length: 16 amino acids. V shed 6 bases, J shed 5 bases, and the junction held 14 bases outside the gene matches. CDR3 loop: CASSPPGSGSFETQYF. In DNA form, the CDR3 reads TGTGCCAGCAGCCCTCCAGGGAGCGGGAGCTTCGAGACCCAGTACTTC.

This sequence joins TRBV7-3 and TRBJ1-1; 8 bases match TRBD1. The CDR3 has 15 amino acids. Germline lookup yields CDR1 SGHTA and CDR2 FQGTGA. The junction had 5 bases not matched to a gene; V was cut back by 5 bases and J by 0 bases. The CDR3 coding sequence is TGTGCCAGCAGCCCACAGGGGGGGATGAACACTGAAGCTTTCTTT. It yields the protein CASSPQGGMNTEAFF.